This T cell receptor (beta chain) came from a study of T cells in Graves' hyperthyroidism and ophthalmopathy. Amplification yielded TCR beta CDR3 regions, with RNA transcripts as the source. The HTBI primer set drove a first-round RT-PCR of the TCR CDR3. TCRdb processed the multiplex PCR reads anew with MiXCR; each CDR3 protein has one entry. The data show over 400,000 distinct CDR3 sequences, about 15% seen once. With 4 bases clipped from V and 7 bases from J, the junction kept 4 bases outside the gene matches. CDR1 is SGHRS and CDR2 is YFSETQ in the germline V gene. There are 14 residues in the CDR3. This clonotype has just a few counts. Every diagnosis used clinical symptoms, serum thyroxine and TRAb, thyroid ultrasound and orbital computed tomography.

This TCR came from a young man with Graves' ophthalmopathy. The specimen sequenced was blood. V is TRBV5-1 and J is TRBJ2-3; 12 bases agree with TRBD2. CDR3 amino acids: CASSPLAGGNTQYF. DNA of the CDR3: TGCGCCAGCAGCCCTCTAGCGGGAGGGAATACGCAGTATTTT.